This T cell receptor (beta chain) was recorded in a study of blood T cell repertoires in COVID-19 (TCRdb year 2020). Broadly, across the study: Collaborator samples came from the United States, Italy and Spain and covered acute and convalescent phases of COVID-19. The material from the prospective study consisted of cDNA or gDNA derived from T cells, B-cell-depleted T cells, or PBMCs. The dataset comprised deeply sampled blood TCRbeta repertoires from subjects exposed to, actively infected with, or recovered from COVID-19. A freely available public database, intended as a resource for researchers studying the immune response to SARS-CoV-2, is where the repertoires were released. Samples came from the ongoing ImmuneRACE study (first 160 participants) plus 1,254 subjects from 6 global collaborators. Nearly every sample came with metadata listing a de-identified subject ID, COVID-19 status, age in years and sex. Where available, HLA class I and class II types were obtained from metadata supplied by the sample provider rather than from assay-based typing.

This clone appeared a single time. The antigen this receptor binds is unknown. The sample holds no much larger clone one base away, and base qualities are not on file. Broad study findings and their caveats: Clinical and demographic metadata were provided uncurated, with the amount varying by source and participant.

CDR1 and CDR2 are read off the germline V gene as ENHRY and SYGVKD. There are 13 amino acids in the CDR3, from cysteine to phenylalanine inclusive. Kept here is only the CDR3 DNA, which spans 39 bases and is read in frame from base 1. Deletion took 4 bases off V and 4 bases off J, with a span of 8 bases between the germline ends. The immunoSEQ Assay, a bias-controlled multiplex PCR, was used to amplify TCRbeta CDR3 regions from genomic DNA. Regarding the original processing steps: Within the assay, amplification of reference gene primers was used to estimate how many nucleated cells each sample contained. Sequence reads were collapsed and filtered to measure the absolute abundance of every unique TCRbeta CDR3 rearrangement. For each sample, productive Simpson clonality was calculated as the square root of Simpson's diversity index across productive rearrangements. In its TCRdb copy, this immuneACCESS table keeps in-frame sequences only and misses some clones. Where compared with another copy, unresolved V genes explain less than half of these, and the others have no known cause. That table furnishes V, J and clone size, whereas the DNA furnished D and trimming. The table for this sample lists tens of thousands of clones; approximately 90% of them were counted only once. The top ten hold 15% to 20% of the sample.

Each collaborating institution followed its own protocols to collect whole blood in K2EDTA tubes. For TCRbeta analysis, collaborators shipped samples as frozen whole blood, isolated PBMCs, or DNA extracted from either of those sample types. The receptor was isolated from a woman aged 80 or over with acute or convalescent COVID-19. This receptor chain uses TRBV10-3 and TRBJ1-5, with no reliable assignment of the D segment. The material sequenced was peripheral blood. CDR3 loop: CAISGGANQPQHF. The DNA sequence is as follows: TGTGCCATCAGTGGTGGAGCTAATCAGCCCCAGCATTTT.